This entry lists 4 T cell receptor beta chains sequenced from one sample in a study of human CD8 memory T cell subsets. Making the TCR beta libraries relied on UMI-labeled 5' RACE. TCRdb re-called the 5' RACE reads with MiXCR, one entry per CDR3 protein. The profile shows thousands of distinct CDR3 sequences, around 4.2% of them singletons. Sequenced sample: CD8+ T cells from PBMCs. Receptors originate from a human donor in good health.

This clonotype was found many times. V gene TRBV28 combines with J gene TRBJ2-5; D call uncertain. The CDR3 has 13 amino acids. The germline V gene has CDR1 MDHEN and CDR2 SYDVKM. Between the trimmed V and J ends, which lost 2 bases and 4 bases, there was a span of 8 bases. The CDR3 DNA follows: TGTGCCAGCAGTTTACGTTCCGGAGAGACCCAGTACTTC. This gives the protein CASSLRSGETQYF.

This clonotype was found a few times. In nucleotides, the CDR3 is TGTGCCAGCAGTTTATCCGGCCGTACTATTTCCTACAATGAGCAGTTCTTC. It specifies CASSLSGRTISYNEQFF. This rearrangement joins TRBV27 to TRBJ2-1; D not resolved. Germline CDR1 is MNHEY and CDR2 is SMNVEV (reference sequence). The CDR3 covers 17 residues. Trimming removed 0 bases from V and 1 base from J, with 13 bases in between.

The sample holds many counts of this clonotype. The chain recombines TRBV27 with TRBJ1-1; D is possibly TRBD1 (5 bases). Trimming left V 5 bases short and J 5 bases short, with 18 bases between. Germline CDR1 reads MNHEY; CDR2 reads SMNVEV (reference sequence). The CDR3 has 15 amino acids. CDR3 DNA sequence: TGTGCCAGCAGTCCCCTCGGGGGAAGGACGACTGAAGCTTTCTTT. Translating gives CASSPLGGRTTEAFF.

Ten or more counts support this clonotype. This chain links TRBV29-1 with TRBJ2-7, with 7 positions matching TRBD1. Germline-derived CDR1 and CDR2 are SQVTM and ANQGSEA. The J segment lost 2 bases and the V segment lost 0 bases, leaving 4 bases of the junction unmatched. The CDR3 is 14 amino acids. Here the CDR3 reads CSVEDADRPYEQYF. CDR3 sequence (DNA): TGCAGCGTTGAAGATGCGGACAGGCCCTACGAGCAGTACTTC.